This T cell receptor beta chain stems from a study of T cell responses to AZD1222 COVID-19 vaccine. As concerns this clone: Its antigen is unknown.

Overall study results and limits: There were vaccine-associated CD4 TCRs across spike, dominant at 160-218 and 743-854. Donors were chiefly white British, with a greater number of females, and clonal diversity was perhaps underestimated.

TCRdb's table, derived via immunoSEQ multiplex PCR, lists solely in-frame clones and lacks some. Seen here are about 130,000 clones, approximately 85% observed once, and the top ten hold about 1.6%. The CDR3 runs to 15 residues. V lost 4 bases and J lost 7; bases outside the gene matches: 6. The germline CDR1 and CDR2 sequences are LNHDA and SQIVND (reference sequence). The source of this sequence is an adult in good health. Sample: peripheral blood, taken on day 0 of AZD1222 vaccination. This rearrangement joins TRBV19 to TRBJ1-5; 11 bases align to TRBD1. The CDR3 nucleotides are TGTGCCAGTAGTACCCCCGGGACAGGGGGACAGCCCCAGCATTTT. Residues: CASSTPGTGGQPQHF.